The 25 T cell receptor beta chains below come from one sample, sequenced in a study of blood T cell repertoires in COVID-19. Repertoires were generated with immunoSEQ multiplex PCR, while TCRdb's copy carries only in-frame clones and drops some. Here the sample spans about 120,000 clones, around 78% being singletons. The source material was peripheral blood. All receptors come from an older man with acute or convalescent COVID-19.

The chain carries TRBV9 and TRBJ2-2, with a possible D match to TRBD2 (6 bases). The germline V gene encodes CDR1 SGDLS and CDR2 YYNGEE. The length of the CDR3 is 16 residues. The V gene lost 0 bases and the J gene lost 0 bases, with 9 bases spanning the gap. The CDR3 loop is CASSVVSGANTGELFF. The CDR3 region has the DNA TGTGCCAGCAGCGTAGTTTCGGGGGCGAACACCGGGGAGCTGTTTTTT.

The gene calls are TRBV24-1 and TRBJ2-3, with 8 bases that match TRBD1. CDR1 is KGHDR, CDR2 SFDVKD, per germline. Trimming cost V 4 bases and J 0 bases; bases outside gene matches: 5. The CDR3 is 16 residues long. DNA for the CDR3: TGTGCCACCAGTGACCGGACAGGGTCCAGCACAGATACGCAGTATTTT. This encodes CATSDRTGSSTDTQYF.

The chain joins TRBV5-4 to TRBJ2-7, with D possibly matching TRBD1 (6 bases). This CDR3 is 14 amino acids long. The V gene lost 0 bases and the J gene lost 0 bases, with 7 bases spanning the gap. From germline, CDR1 is SGHNT and CDR2 YYREEE (reference sequence). The CDR3 DNA is TGTGCCAGCAGCTTGGGGACAGCCTCCTACGAGCAGTACTTC. This gives the protein CASSLGTASYEQYF.

The V gene is TRBV20-1, the J gene TRBJ1-2; 10 nucleotides align to TRBD1. Germline V gene lookup returns CDR1 DFQATT and CDR2 SNEGSKA (reference sequence). V trimming: 3 bases; J trimming: 5 bases; junction bases outside the gene matches: 15. The length of the CDR3 is 17 residues. CDR3: CSASTLRPGQGRYGYTF. The CDR3 DNA is TGCAGTGCTAGTACGTTACGTCCGGGACAGGGGAGGTATGGCTACACCTTC.

CDR3 loop: CASSVEGRQTQYF. DNA of the CDR3: TGTGCCAGCAGCGTAGAGGGGCGGCAGACCCAGTACTTC. V and J are TRBV9 and TRBJ2-5; D perhaps matches TRBD1 (5 bases). Trimming cost V 0 bases and J 6 bases, with 9 bases left between them. This CDR3 has 13 residues. Germline V gene data show CDR1 as SGDLS and CDR2 as YYNGEE. Using reference TRBV9 and TRBJ2-5 for the parts outside the CDR3, the full variable domain is DSGVTQTPKHLITATGQRVTLRCSPRSGDLSVYWYQQSLDQGLQFLIQYYNGEERAKGNILERFSAQQFPDLHSELNLSSLELGDSALYFCASSVEGRQTQYFGPGTRLLVL.

The rearrangement links TRBV5-4 to TRBJ2-7; weak D call: TRBD2 (5 bases). The CDR3 is 14 amino acids. CDR1 and CDR2 (germline): SGHNT, YYREEE (reference sequence). The V end was cut by 0 bases, the J end by 4 bases, with 11 bases between. DNA of the CDR3: TGTGCCAGCAGCTTGGGAGGGCCGCGTTACGAGCAGTACTTC. Translating gives CASSLGGPRYEQYF. Together with reference TRBV5-4 and TRBJ2-7, the CDR3 gives the full variable domain: ETGVTQSPTHLIKTRGQQVTLRCSSQSGHNTVSWYQQALGQGPQFIFQYYREEENGRGNFPPRFSGLQFPNYSSELNVNALELDDSALYLCASSLGGPRYEQYFGPGTRLTVT.

The chain carries TRBV18 and TRBJ1-2, with TRBD1 identical over 7 bases. CDR1 is KGHSH and CDR2 is LQKENI in the germline V gene. Trimming took 6 bases from V and 8 from J; bases not matched to a gene: 12. The CDR3 is 14 residues long. The CDR3 region has the DNA TGTGCCAGCTCCCTCCCGGACAGGACGGGAGGCTACACCTTC. Translated, it gives CASSLPDRTGGYTF.

The rearrangement links TRBV2 to TRBJ2-5; a possible D gene is TRBD1 (6 bases). In germline, CDR1 is SNHLY, CDR2 FYNNEI. CDR3 length: 14 amino acids. V was pared by 6 bases and J by 1 base, with 12 bases between. The CDR3 sequence: CASSPDSFQETQYF. DNA of the CDR3: TGTGCCAGCAGCCCGGACAGTTTCCAAGAGACCCAGTACTTC.

A single count supports this clone. The rearrangement joins TRBV6-2 or TRBV6-3 to TRBJ2-5; D remains ambiguous. V was shortened by 5 bases and J by 5 bases, with 9 bases between the two germline ends. The CDR3 is 12 residues long. In germline, CDR1 is MNHEY, CDR2 SVGEGT. The CDR3 DNA is TGTGCCAGCAGTACCGTAACTGAGACCCAGTACTTC. Protein sequence: CASSTVTETQYF.

This clone was counted a single time. V and J are TRBV13 and TRBJ1-5; TRBD1 matches 7 bases. The germline V gene has CDR1 PRHDT and CDR2 FYEKMQ (reference sequence). The CDR3 loop spans 15 amino acids. The V segment lost 2 bases and the J segment 4 bases; nucleotides outside the gene matches: 5. The CDR3 loop reads CASSLSTGPNQPQHF. For the CDR3, the DNA is TGTGCCAGCAGCTTATCGACAGGGCCAAATCAGCCCCAGCATTTT.

The gene calls are TRBV7-9 and TRBJ2-5; TRBD1 matches at 8 bases. The CDR3 totals 16 residues. The V gene end was trimmed by 1 base and the J gene end by 5 bases; junction bases not matched to a gene: 9. Germline V CDR1 and CDR2: SEHNR, FQNEAQ (reference sequence). CDR3 nucleotides: TGTGCCAGCAGCTTAGACCCCGGACAGGGAATTGAGACCCAGTACTTC. Protein product: CASSLDPGQGIETQYF.

The chain recombines TRBV5-1 with TRBJ1-2; 7 bases fit TRBD1. With V trimmed by 4 bases and J by 3 bases, 9 bases remained unmatched. CDR3 length equals 15 residues. CDR1 and CDR2 (germline): SGHRS, YFSETQ. CDR3 residues: CASSHQTGFDYGYTF. The CDR3 DNA reads TGCGCCAGCAGCCACCAGACAGGGTTCGACTATGGCTACACCTTC. The full variable domain, its missing parts supplied by reference TRBV5-1 and TRBJ1-2, is KAGVTQTPRYLIKTRGQQVTLSCSPISGHRSVSWYQQTPGQGLQFLFEYFSETQRNKGNFPGRFSGRQFSNSRSEMNVSTLELGDSALYLCASSHQTGFDYGYTFGSGTRLTVV.

This rearrangement joins TRBV18 to TRBJ1-2; D is ambiguous. Between the trimmed V and J ends, which lost 3 bases and 1 base, there was a span of 15 bases. Germline-derived CDR1 and CDR2 are KGHSH and LQKENI. There are 16 residues in the CDR3. CDR3 coding DNA: TGTGCCAGCTCACCGGTAACGGGAGGAGTTAACTATGGCTACACCTTC. Translated, it gives CASSPVTGGVNYGYTF.

The V call is TRBV4-2, the J call TRBJ1-4, with TRBD1 matching over 9 bases. CDR1 and CDR2 (germline): LGHNA, YNFKEQ. The J segment lost 4 bases and the V segment lost 4 bases, leaving 4 bases of the junction unmatched. This CDR3 has 15 residues. The CDR3 nucleotides read TGTGCCAGCAGCCGGAGGGGACAGGGTAATGAAAAACTGTTTTTT. It codes for CASSRRGQGNEKLFF.

V usage is TRBV4-1 and J usage is TRBJ2-7; maybe TRBD2 (6 bases). Germline V gene data show CDR1 as MGHRA and CDR2 as YSYEKL. The V end lost 1 base, the J end lost 2 bases, and 9 bases lay between the germline ends. The CDR3 length is 14 residues. The DNA for the CDR3 is TGCGCCAGCAGCCAAGCGTGGGGGGCCTACGAGCAGTACTTC. Protein: CASSQAWGAYEQYF.

This rearrangement joins TRBV7-2 to TRBJ2-7; 7 positions agree with TRBD1. V lost 4 bases and J lost 3; bases outside the gene matches: 6. The length of the CDR3 is 14 residues. Per the germline V gene, CDR1 is SGHTA and CDR2 is FQGNSA. CDR3 nucleotide sequence: TGTGCCAGCAGCTCAGGGGGTCGGGTCTACGAGCAGTACTTC. It translates to CASSSGGRVYEQYF.

The chain couples TRBV11-2 to TRBJ2-6, with a tentative D call TRBD1 (6 bases). The CDR3 is 17 amino acids. Germline-derived CDR1 and CDR2 are SGHAT and FQNNGV. Trimming took 4 bases from V and 1 from J, leaving 14 bases between them. CDR3 region: CASSSQGLLSGANVLTF. The CDR3 region has the DNA TGTGCCAGCAGCTCACAGGGTTTGTTATCTGGGGCCAACGTCCTGACTTTC.

This clone was seen a few times. CDR3 amino acids: CASSPSLDSGYGYTF. The CDR3, as DNA: TGCGCCAGCAGCCCCAGCCTGGACAGCGGCTATGGCTACACCTTC. The chain couples TRBV5-1 to TRBJ1-2; possible D gene TRBD1, 6 bases. The CDR3 sequence is 15 residues long. Germline CDR1 SGHRS, CDR2 YFSETQ. V lost 4 bases, J lost 4 bases, and 17 bases lay in between.

The CDR3 coding sequence is TGTGCCAGCAGCCGACGGGACATACCCTACGAGCAGTACTTC. Translating it yields CASSRRDIPYEQYF. This chain connects TRBV4-2 to TRBJ2-7; D is perhaps TRBD1 (6 bases). Germline V lookup: CDR1 LGHNA, CDR2 YNFKEQ. CDR3 length: 14 residues. The germline V and J ends were trimmed by 4 bases and 2 bases, with 12 bases remaining between them.

CDR3 protein: CASSQQPGINQPQHF. DNA for the CDR3: TGTGCCAGCAGCCAACAACCGGGGATCAATCAGCCCCAGCATTTT. The rearrangement uses TRBV4-2 and TRBJ1-5; D unresolved. Trimming cost V 2 bases and J 3 bases, with 11 bases left between them. Germline V lookup: CDR1 LGHNA, CDR2 YNFKEQ. This CDR3 region has 15 residues.

CDR3 nucleotides: TGCGCCAGCAGCTTGGACGGACTAGCGGATACCGGGGAGCTGTTTTTT. This sequence encodes CASSLDGLADTGELFF. The chain links TRBV5-1 to TRBJ2-2; 10 nucleotides agree with TRBD2. Germline trimming cut 0 bases from V and 5 bases from J; bases unmatched to any gene: 4. Germline V gene lookup returns CDR1 SGHRS and CDR2 YFSETQ. The CDR3 is 16 amino acids.

This clone has just a few counts. The chain couples TRBV3-1 (or the pseudogene TRBV3-2) to TRBJ1-2, with TRBD1 as a possible D gene (6 bases). Trimming removed 5 bases at V and 6 bases at J, with 16 bases between. There are 14 residues in the CDR3. The V gene's germline CDR1 is LGHDT and CDR2 YNNKEL (reference sequence). CDR3 sequence: CASSRGIIGDGYTF. In DNA form, the CDR3 reads TGTGCCAGCAGCAGGGGGATAATAGGAGATGGCTACACCTTC.

In this sample, this clone turned up a few times. V and J are TRBV7-3 and TRBJ1-1, with D possibly being TRBD1 (6 bases). CDR1 is SGHTA, CDR2 FQGTGA, per germline. V was cut by 4 bases and J by 2 bases, with 17 bases left in between. CDR3 length equals 16 residues. Written as DNA, the CDR3 is TGTGCCAGCAGCTCCTCTCCTCGGGGGGCCAACACTGAAGCTTTCTTT. As protein: CASSSSPRGANTEAFF.

This chain uses TRBV11-3 with TRBJ1-4; a weak D match, TRBD1 (6 bases). Germline CDR1 SGHNT, CDR2 YENEEA. This CDR3 has 15 amino acids. V lost 4 bases to trimming and J lost 8 bases, with 17 bases between them. This chain's CDR3 is CASSSQGRGREKLFF. The CDR3, as DNA: TGTGCCAGCAGCTCCCAGGGGAGGGGAAGAGAAAAACTGTTTTTT.

The gene calls are TRBV6-5 and TRBJ1-2, with 7 positions matching TRBD1. Germline V lookup: CDR1 MNHEY, CDR2 SVGAGI. The length of the CDR3 is 13 residues. V shed 6 bases and J 5 bases; nucleotides not matched to a gene: 6. The CDR3 protein is CASRDSGGYGYTF. The CDR3 DNA sequence: TGTGCCAGCAGAGATTCAGGGGGTTATGGCTACACCTTC.